The 30 T cell receptor beta chains reported below all come from one sample, sequenced in a study of glioma-infiltrating T cells after dendritic cell vaccination. Some clones are missing from TCRdb's copy, which holds only in-frame ones; the method was immunoSEQ multiplex PCR. Here the sample spans just under 60,000 clones, around 83% being singletons. The time point: after dendritic cell vaccination, including at tumor progression/relapse. This specimen consisted of blood, obtained after dendritic cell vaccination. These receptors all come from a human donor with glioblastoma.

The gene calls are TRBV6-4 and TRBJ2-7; D perhaps matches TRBD1 (5 bases). The ends were cut back, 4 bases at V and 0 bases at J, with 7 bases in the middle. Germline V gene sequence: CDR1 MRHNA, CDR2 SNTAGT. This CDR3 spans 13 amino acids. CDR3 bases: TGTGCCAGCAGTGGGGGCCGCTCCTACGAGCAGTACTTC. It yields the protein CASSGGRSYEQYF.

This clone was counted only a few times. The J gene is TRBJ1-3, the V gene TRBV7-2; D may be TRBD1 (5 bases). Between the trimmed V and J ends, which lost 1 base and 9 bases, there was a span of 10 bases. The length of the CDR3 is 13 residues. Germline assignment: CDR1 SGHTA and CDR2 FQGNSA. The CDR3 DNA sequence: TGTGCCAGCAGCTTAGTTCCCCAGGGCACCATATATTTT. This sequence encodes CASSLVPQGTIYF.

V usage is TRBV7-3 and J usage is TRBJ1-2; TRBD1 might be the D (5 bases). The germline V gene has CDR1 SGHTA and CDR2 FQGTGA. CDR3 length: 15 amino acids. V gave up 4 bases and J gave up 0 bases, with 12 bases separating them. The CDR3 bases are TGTGCCAGCAGCTCCGACAGTATCCCTAACTATGGCTACACCTTC. Protein sequence: CASSSDSIPNYGYTF.

The J gene is TRBJ1-5, the V gene TRBV6-5; 7 bases match TRBD1. V shed 5 bases, J shed 2 bases, and the junction held 6 bases outside the gene matches. The CDR3 contains 15 residues. Germline CDR1 and CDR2: MNHEY and SVGAGI. The CDR3 is CASSRQGFGNQPQHF. Written as DNA, the CDR3 is TGTGCCAGCAGTCGACAGGGATTTGGCAATCAGCCCCAGCATTTT.

The J gene is TRBJ1-4, the V gene TRBV4-1; 9 nucleotides agree with TRBD1. The CDR3 is 15 residues long. Trimming took 3 bases from V and 7 from J; bases not matched to a gene: 6. Germline loops: CDR1 MGHRA, CDR2 YSYEKL. CDR3 sequence: CASSHAGQGSEKLFF. The CDR3, as DNA: TGCGCCAGCAGCCATGCGGGACAGGGAAGTGAAAAACTGTTTTTT.

In its sample, this clone was seen once. The chain recombines TRBV7-2 with TRBJ2-3, with TRBD2 identical over 8 bases. This CDR3 spans 15 amino acids. With 1 base clipped from V and 4 bases from J, the junction kept 4 bases outside the gene matches. Germline V lookup: CDR1 SGHTA, CDR2 FQGNSA. CDR3: CASSLVGGEPDTQYF. The CDR3 coding sequence is TGTGCCAGCAGCTTAGTCGGGGGGGAACCAGATACGCAGTATTTT. The variable domain in full, with the rest retrieved from reference TRBV7-2 and TRBJ2-3, is GAGVSQSPSNKVTEKGKDVELRCDPISGHTALYWYRQSLGQGLEFLIYFQGNSAPDKSGLPSDRFSAERTGGSVSTLTIQRTQQEDSAVYLCASSLVGGEPDTQYFGPGTRLTVL.

This clone has a single count. V gene TRBV27 combines with J gene TRBJ2-3; D is perhaps TRBD1 (5 bases). CDR3 length: 17 amino acids. The V end was cut by 2 bases, the J end by 3 bases, with 18 bases between. CDR1 is MNHEY and CDR2 is SMNVEV in the germline V gene (reference sequence). CDR3 in DNA: TGTGCCAGCAGTTTACGCTCTTTGGGCAGGGAAACAGATACGCAGTATTTT. Protein sequence: CASSLRSLGRETDTQYF.

This clone was seen a few times. The chain has TRBV5-4 and TRBJ1-1; TRBD1 matches 11 bases. This CDR3 is built from 13 residues. Germline assignment: CDR1 SGHNT and CDR2 YYREEE (reference sequence). V was pared by 4 bases and J by 6 bases, with 2 bases of the junction left unmatched. For the CDR3, the DNA is TGTGCCAGCAGCGGACAGGGGGCGGCTGAAGCTTTCTTT. This gives the protein CASSGQGAAEAFF. Full variable domain (rest looked up from reference TRBV5-4 and TRBJ1-1): ETGVTQSPTHLIKTRGQQVTLRCSSQSGHNTVSWYQQALGQGPQFIFQYYREEENGRGNFPPRFSGLQFPNYSSELNVNALELDDSALYLCASSGQGAAEAFFGQGTRLTVV.

This clone was observed a few times. The CDR3 bases are TGTGCCAGCAGCGGGGCGCCAGGGGGTACGACTGAAGCTTTCTTT. It translates to CASSGAPGGTTEAFF. The chain is built from TRBV7-9 and TRBJ1-1, with TRBD1 identical over 7 bases. V dropped 5 bases and J dropped 5; count of bases not matched to a gene: 11. CDR1 is SEHNR, CDR2 FQNEAQ, per germline (reference sequence). CDR3 length: 15 residues.

Only a few counts were recorded for this clone. The J gene is TRBJ2-2, the V gene TRBV14; D not certain. This CDR3 spans 15 amino acids. Germline V lookup: CDR1 SGHDN, CDR2 FVKESK. The germline V and J ends were trimmed by 5 bases and 0 bases, with 10 bases remaining between them. CDR3 residues: CASSFDTANTGELFF. CDR3 in DNA: TGTGCCAGCAGCTTCGACACGGCGAACACCGGGGAGCTGTTTTTT.

The chain recombines TRBV20-1 with TRBJ2-7; tentatively, D is TRBD1 (5 bases). With 6 bases removed from V and 4 bases from J, the gap between germline ends came to 10 bases. Germline V gene data show CDR1 as DFQATT and CDR2 as SNEGSKA (reference sequence). This CDR3 comprises 11 residues. The CDR3 DNA reads as TGCAGTGCAGACAGCTTTTACGAGCAGTACTTC. Amino acids: CSADSFYEQYF.

This clone was seen once. The chain uses TRBV30 and TRBJ1-2; 12 bases are a match to TRBD1. Unmatched junction bases numbered 11, after V lost 5 bases and J lost 7 bases. Looked up from germline, CDR1 is GTSNPN and CDR2 is SVGIG (reference sequence). The length of the CDR3 is 15 residues. The CDR3 DNA reads TGTGCCTGGCACGGGACAGGGGGCGCGGTGGGTGGCTACACCTTC. Encoded protein: CAWHGTGGAVGGYTF.

The chain is built from TRBV25-1 and TRBJ1-4; TRBD1 matches at 9 bases. Losses at the gene ends were 2 bases for V and 5 bases for J; bases not matched to a gene: 6. The CDR3 is 16 amino acids. Germline V CDR1 and CDR2: MGHDK, SYGVNS. CDR3 DNA sequence: TGTGCCAGCAGTGAAAGGAGGGGGACAGGGAATGAAAAACTGTTTTTT. As protein: CASSERRGTGNEKLFF.

The V and J genes are TRBV28 and TRBJ1-5; D remains ambiguous. CDR1 is MDHEN, CDR2 SYDVKM, per germline. Trimming stripped 5 bases from V and 6 bases from J, with 14 bases between. The CDR3 has 14 residues. CDR3 protein: CASSRGGVGQPQHF. The CDR3 DNA sequence: TGTGCCAGCAGTCGCGGAGGCGTCGGTCAGCCCCAGCATTTT.

This clone is a singleton in its sample. The J gene is TRBJ2-7, the V gene TRBV4-1; TRBD1 is a possible D gene (6 bases). The V and J ends lost 1 base and 0 bases respectively, with 16 bases between them. Germline V gene data show CDR1 as MGHRA and CDR2 as YSYEKL. The CDR3 has 17 residues. The CDR3 coding sequence is TGCGCCAGCAGCCAAGGCAATGCCCGAGGGGGCTCCTACGAGCAGTACTTC. Translation gives CASSQGNARGGSYEQYF.

This clone appeared a single time. The chain joins TRBV5-1 to TRBJ1-6, with D possibly being TRBD1 (6 bases). V lost 6 bases to trimming and J lost 0 bases, with 19 bases between them. The length of the CDR3 is 18 residues. Germline V CDR1 and CDR2: SGHRS, YFSETQ. Written as DNA, the CDR3 is TGCGCCAGCAAATCTGGCAGGGACAATAGCTCCTATAATTCACCCCTCCACTTT. Residues: CASKSGRDNSSYNSPLHF.

The rearrangement uses TRBV25-1 and TRBJ2-1, with 8 bases matching TRBD1. Germline values: CDR1 MGHDK, CDR2 SYGVNS. This CDR3 comprises 16 residues. V gave up 1 base and J gave up 4 bases; unmatched junction bases: 6. CDR3 in DNA: TGTGCCAGCAGTGAATTCAGGGGGCTTAAATACAATGAGCAGTTCTTC. It codes for CASSEFRGLKYNEQFF.

The chain uses TRBV6-5 and TRBJ1-1; TRBD1 is a possible D gene (6 bases). This CDR3 is built from 14 residues. The germline CDR1 and CDR2 sequences are MNHEY and SVGAGI. V lost 4 bases to trimming and J lost 2 bases, with 11 bases between them. CDR3 DNA: TGTGCCAGCAGTTCCTGGACAGACAACACTGAAGCTTTCTTT. Translating gives CASSSWTDNTEAFF.

The chain couples TRBV27 to TRBJ2-7, with TRBD2 identical over 7 bases. V lost 2 bases and J lost 2; bases outside the gene matches: 3. CDR3 size: 14 residues. Germline CDR1 reads MNHEY; CDR2 reads SMNVEV (reference sequence). CDR3 region: CASSLRRGTYEQYF. The CDR3 coding sequence is TGTGCCAGCAGTTTAAGGCGGGGGACCTACGAGCAGTACTTC.

The J gene is TRBJ1-2, the V gene TRBV19; 7 nucleotides agree with TRBD1. V shed 5 bases, J shed 3 bases, and the junction held 6 bases outside the gene matches. This CDR3 spans 14 amino acids. Germline values: CDR1 LNHDA, CDR2 SQIVND (reference sequence). CDR3 protein: CASSPRQGYYGYTF. For the CDR3, the DNA is TGTGCCAGTAGTCCCCGACAGGGCTACTATGGCTACACCTTC.

This chain connects TRBV5-1 to TRBJ1-2; D possibly corresponds to TRBD1 (5 bases). The V gene lost 3 bases and the J gene lost 3 bases, with 9 bases spanning the gap. This CDR3 region has 13 residues. The germline CDR1 and CDR2 sequences are SGHRS and YFSETQ. The CDR3 nucleotides read TGCGCCAGCAGCTCTACAGGCTACTATGGCTACACCTTC. This codes for CASSSTGYYGYTF.

The chain uses TRBV5-4 and TRBJ2-7, with D possibly matching TRBD1 (6 bases). Looked up from germline, CDR1 is SGHNT and CDR2 is YYREEE (reference sequence). Trimming left V 5 bases short and J 7 bases short, with 16 bases between. The CDR3 is made up of 13 amino acids. CDR3 DNA sequence: TGTGCCAGCAGTCGAAAAACAGGGCGTGAGCAGTACTTC. Protein sequence: CASSRKTGREQYF.

This chain uses TRBV4-3 with TRBJ1-3; TRBD1 is a possible D gene (5 bases). The CDR3 is 16 amino acids. Germline CDR1 is LGHNA and CDR2 is YSLEER. V was pared by 3 bases and J by 2 bases, with 14 bases between. The CDR3 loop reads CASSHREDSAGNTIYF. The CDR3 DNA reads as TGCGCCAGCAGCCACAGGGAGGACTCGGCTGGAAACACCATATATTTT.

The V gene is TRBV6-5, the J gene TRBJ2-5; D is perhaps TRBD2 (6 bases). Looked up from germline, CDR1 is MNHEY and CDR2 is SVGAGI. Trimming left V 5 bases short and J 5 bases short, with 12 bases between. The CDR3 is 13 amino acids. CDR3 in DNA: TGTGCCAGCAGTCGAACTAGCCGGGAGACCCAGTACTTC. This encodes CASSRTSRETQYF.

This clone was recorded a few times. The J gene is TRBJ1-1, the V gene TRBV7-9; D is perhaps TRBD1 (5 bases). The germline V and J ends were trimmed by 6 bases and 4 bases, with 9 bases remaining between them. The CDR3 runs to 12 residues. Germline V gives CDR1 SEHNR, CDR2 FQNEAQ (reference sequence). The CDR3 coding sequence is TGTGCCAGCAGAACGGGGGGCACTGAAGCTTTCTTT. Translation gives CASRTGGTEAFF.

J is TRBJ2-7 and V is TRBV2; 12 bases line up with TRBD1. Germline values: CDR1 SNHLY, CDR2 FYNNEI. Trimming took 4 bases from V and 5 from J; bases not matched to a gene: 9. The CDR3 has 16 amino acids. In DNA, the CDR3 is TGTGCCAGCAGTGTGGAGGGACAGGGGGCGTACGACGAGCAGTACTTC. It yields the protein CASSVEGQGAYDEQYF.

The V call is TRBV19, the J call TRBJ2-7; 8 positions match TRBD2. CDR1 LNHDA and CDR2 SQIVND come from the germline V gene (reference sequence). Germline trimming cut 4 bases from V and 4 bases from J; bases unmatched to any gene: 9. The CDR3 is 15 amino acids. The CDR3 DNA is TGTGCCAGTAGTACCGGCGGGGGGCTCGGGTACGAGCAGTACTTC. Protein sequence: CASSTGGGLGYEQYF.

The chain is built from TRBV29-1 and TRBJ2-3; no firm D call. The CDR3 is 13 amino acids. CDR1 and CDR2 (germline): SQVTM, ANQGSEA. V was pared by 5 bases and J by 2 bases, with 11 bases between. In DNA, the CDR3 is TGCAGCGTTCTTAGAGAAGCCACAGATACGCAGTATTTT. Protein product: CSVLREATDTQYF.

The V gene is TRBV5-1, the J gene TRBJ1-4; D may be TRBD1 (6 bases). The V end was cut by 5 bases, the J end by 7 bases, with 15 bases between. Germline CDR1 SGHRS, CDR2 YFSETQ. This CDR3 comprises 14 residues. CDR3 residues: CASRKGQWAEKLFF. Written as DNA, the CDR3 is TGCGCCAGCAGGAAAGGACAGTGGGCTGAAAAACTGTTTTTT.

Only a few counts were recorded for this clone. The chain combines TRBV5-4 with TRBJ1-6; possibly TRBD1 for D (5 bases). CDR3 length: 15 amino acids. Trimming stripped 4 bases from V and 9 bases from J, with 17 bases between. Germline values: CDR1 SGHNT, CDR2 YYREEE (reference sequence). This CDR3 reads CASSEQRGRASPLHF. Written as DNA, the CDR3 is TGTGCCAGCAGCGAGCAAAGGGGAAGGGCTTCACCCCTCCACTTT.